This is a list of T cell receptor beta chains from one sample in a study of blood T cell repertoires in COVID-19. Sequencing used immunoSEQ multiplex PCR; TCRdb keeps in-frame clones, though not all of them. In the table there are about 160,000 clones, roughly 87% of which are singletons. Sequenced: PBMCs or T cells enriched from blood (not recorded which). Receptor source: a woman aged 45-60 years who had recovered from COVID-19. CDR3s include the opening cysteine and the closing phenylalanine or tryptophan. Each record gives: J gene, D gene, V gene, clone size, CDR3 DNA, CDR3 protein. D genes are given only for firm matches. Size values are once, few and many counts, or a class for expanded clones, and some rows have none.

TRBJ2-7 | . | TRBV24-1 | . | TGTGCCACCTCAGATGCCCTCTACGAGCAGTACTTC | CATSDALYEQYF
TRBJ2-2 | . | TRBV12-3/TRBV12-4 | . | TGTGCCAGCACCTTCCAGTTGAGGGAGCTGTTTTTT | CASTFQLRELFF
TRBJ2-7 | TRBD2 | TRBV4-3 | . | TGCGCCAGCAGCCAGGCCTATTGGGGCGGGGGTTACGAGCAGTACTTC | CASSQAYWGGGYEQYF
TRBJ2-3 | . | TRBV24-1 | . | TGTGCCACCAGTGCCCTCGGAGGAACAGATACGCAGTATTTT | CATSALGGTDTQYF
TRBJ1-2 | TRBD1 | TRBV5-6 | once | TGTGCCAGCAGCTGGGACAGGGTTGAATATGGCTACACCTTC | CASSWDRVEYGYTF
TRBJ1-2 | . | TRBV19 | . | TGTGCCAGTAGTATCGGGAGTCCTTATGGCTACACCTTC | CASSIGSPYGYTF
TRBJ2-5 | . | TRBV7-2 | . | TGTGCCAGCAGCTTACAGGGGTTGGAGACCCAGTACTTC | CASSLQGLETQYF
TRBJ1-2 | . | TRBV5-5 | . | TGTGCCAGCAGCTGCGGCGAACTGAACTATGGCTACACCTTC | CASSCGELNYGYTF
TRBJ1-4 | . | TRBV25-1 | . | TGTGCCAGCAGTGATCGCACAGGGTTAAATGAAAAACTGTTTTTT | CASSDRTGLNEKLFF
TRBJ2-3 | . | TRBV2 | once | TGTGCCAGCAGGGTTGACAGGAGCACAGATACGCAGTATTTT | CASRVDRSTDTQYF
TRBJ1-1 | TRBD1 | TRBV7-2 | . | TGTGCCAGCAGCCGCGGACAGGTCATGAACACTGAAGCTTTCTTT | CASSRGQVMNTEAFF
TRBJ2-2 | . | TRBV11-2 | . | TGTGCCAGCAGCTTAGCGAGGTTGGCCGGGGAGCTGTTTTTT | CASSLARLAGELFF
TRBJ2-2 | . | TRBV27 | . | TGTGCCAGCAGTTCCTTAGGGGCCACCGGGGAGCTGTTTTTT | CASSSLGATGELFF
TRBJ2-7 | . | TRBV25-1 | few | TGTGCCAGCAGTGAGGACACTCCGGGCCCCTACGAGCAGTACTTC | CASSEDTPGPYEQYF
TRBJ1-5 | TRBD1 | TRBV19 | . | TGTGCCAGTAGTATCCCCGGACAGGTTAATCAGCCCCAGCATTTT | CASSIPGQVNQPQHF
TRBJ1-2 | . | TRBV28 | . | TGTGCCAGCAGTTCCGGGACAAAGGTCGAACCGGACAACTTC | CASSSGTKVEPDNF
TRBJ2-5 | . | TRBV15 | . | TGTGCCACCAGCAGAGATGATATGTACGGGAGTGGGGGAGAGACCCAGTACTTC | CATSRDDMYGSGGETQYF
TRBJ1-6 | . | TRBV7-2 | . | TGTGCCAGCAGCTTAGTCCAGCGGGATTCACCCCTCCACTTT | CASSLVQRDSPLHF
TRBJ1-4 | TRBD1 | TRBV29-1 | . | TGCAGCGTTCGTCCGGGACAGGGGGCCGAAAAACTGTTTTTT | CSVRPGQGAEKLFF
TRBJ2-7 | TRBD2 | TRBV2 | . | TGTGCCAGCAGTGAATCCCCGGGACTAGAATACGAGCAGTACTTC | CASSESPGLEYEQYF
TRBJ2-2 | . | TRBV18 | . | TGTGCCAGCTCACACTCTAGAGGCGGGGAGCTGTTTTTT | CASSHSRGGELFF
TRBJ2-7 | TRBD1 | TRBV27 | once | TGTGCCAGCAGTAAGGGACAGGACCTCTACGAGCAGTACTTC | CASSKGQDLYEQYF
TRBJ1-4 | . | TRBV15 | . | TGTGCCACCTCCCAGGACAGTTCTGCAACTAATGAAAAACTGTTTTTT | CATSQDSSATNEKLFF
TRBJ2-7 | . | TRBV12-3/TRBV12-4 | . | TGTGCCAGCAGTTTACACAACTACGAGCAGTACTTC | CASSLHNYEQYF
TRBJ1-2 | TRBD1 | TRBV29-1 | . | TGCAGCGTTCTAACAGGGGGATCGCGGGGCTACACCTTC | CSVLTGGSRGYTF
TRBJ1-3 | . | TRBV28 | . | TGTGCCAGCAGTAGCAGGGGAATTGATGGAAACACCATATATTTT | CASSSRGIDGNTIYF
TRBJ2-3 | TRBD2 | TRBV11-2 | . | TGTGCCAGCAGCTTACCAAGAGCGGGAGGGCCCAAAGATACGCAGTATTTT | CASSLPRAGGPKDTQYF
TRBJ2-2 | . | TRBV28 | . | TGTGCCAGCAGTTCATCAGGGGAGAACACCGGGGAGCTGTTTTTT | CASSSSGENTGELFF
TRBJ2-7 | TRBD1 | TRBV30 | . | TGTGCCTGGAGTTCAATCCCCCGACAGGGGTACGAGCAGTACTTC | CAWSSIPRQGYEQYF
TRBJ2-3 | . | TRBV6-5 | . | TGTGCCAGCAGTAAAACAGGGATCACAGATACGCAGTATTTT | CASSKTGITDTQYF
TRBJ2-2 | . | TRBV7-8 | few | TGTGCCAGCAGCTCCTTCCCCCGGACTTCGGGCGGGGAGCTGTTTTTT | CASSSFPRTSGGELFF
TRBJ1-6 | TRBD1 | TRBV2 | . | TGTGCCAGCAGCCCGGACAGGGGATATTCACCCCTCCACTTT | CASSPDRGYSPLHF
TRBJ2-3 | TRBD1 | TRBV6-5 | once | TGTGCCAGCAGTTTACAGGGGGGCACAGATACGCAGTATTTT | CASSLQGGTDTQYF
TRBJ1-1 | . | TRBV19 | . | TGTGCCAGTAGTATAACAGGTTACCGGGGGACGACTGAAGCTTTCTTT | CASSITGYRGTTEAFF
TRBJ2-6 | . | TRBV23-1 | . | TGCGCCAGCAGTCACCCGGCCCATCGTGGGGGCGCTCAATCTGGGGCCAACGTCCTGACTTTC | CASSHPAHRGGAQSGANVLTF
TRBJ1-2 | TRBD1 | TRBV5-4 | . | TGTGCCAGCAGCTCGATAGACAGGGGGCGCGGCTACACCTTC | CASSSIDRGRGYTF
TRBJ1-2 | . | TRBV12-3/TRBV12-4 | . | TGTGCCAGCAGGCCGGGGGGCAGCGGCTACACCTTC | CASRPGGSGYTF
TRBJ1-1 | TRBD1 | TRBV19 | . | TGTGCCAGTAGTTACAGGGGCGGAACTGAAGCTTTCTTT | CASSYRGGTEAFF
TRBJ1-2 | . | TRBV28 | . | TGTGCCAGCAGTACAATAAGCGGGCAGAGCTATGGCTACACCTTC | CASSTISGQSYGYTF
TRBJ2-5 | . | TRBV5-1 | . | TGCGCCAGCACCCTCGGGATGTTTGATGCCGAGACCCAGTACTTC | CASTLGMFDAETQYF
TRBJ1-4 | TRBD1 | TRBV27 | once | TGTGCCAGCAGTCTTGGACAGGATGAAAAACTGTTTTTT | CASSLGQDEKLFF
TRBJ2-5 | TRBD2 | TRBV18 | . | TGTGCCAGCTCAGCGGGACTAGCGGGAGGGGCCCAAGAGACCCAGTACTTC | CASSAGLAGGAQETQYF
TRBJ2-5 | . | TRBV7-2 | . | TGTGCCAGCAGCTCATGGACAGAAGAGACCCAGTACTTC | CASSSWTEETQYF
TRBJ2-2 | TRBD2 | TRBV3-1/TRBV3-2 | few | TGTGCCAGCAGCCAGGGACTAGCGGGAGCTGGGGAGCTGTTTTTT | CASSQGLAGAGELFF
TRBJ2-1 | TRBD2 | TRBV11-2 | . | TGTGCCAGCAGCCAGCGGGAGCCCCCCTACAATGAGCAGTTCTTC | CASSQREPPYNEQFF
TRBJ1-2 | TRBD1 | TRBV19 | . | TGTGCCAGTAGTATTGATCCGGGACAGACTTACTATGGCTACACCTTC | CASSIDPGQTYYGYTF
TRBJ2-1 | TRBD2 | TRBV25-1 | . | TGTGCCAGCAACGGGAGGGCCGAGGAGCAGTTCTTC | CASNGRAEEQFF
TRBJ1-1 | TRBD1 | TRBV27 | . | TGTGCCAGCAGCCGAGACAGGGGATGGACTGAAGCTTTCTTT | CASSRDRGWTEAFF
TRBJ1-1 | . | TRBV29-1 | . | TGCAGCGTTTGGGTCCGGAGCGCTGAAGCTTTCTTT | CSVWVRSAEAFF
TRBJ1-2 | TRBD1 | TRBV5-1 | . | TGCGCCAGCAGCTTGGTAGGCAGGGGGCTAGATGGCTACACCTTC | CASSLVGRGLDGYTF
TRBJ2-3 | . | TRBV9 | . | TGTGCCAGCAGGCCCTTGGGCCGCAGGGGCGATACGCAGTATTTT | CASRPLGRRGDTQYF
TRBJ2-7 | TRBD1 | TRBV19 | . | TGTGCCAGTAGGATGGGGACAGGGACCTACGAGCAGTACTTC | CASRMGTGTYEQYF
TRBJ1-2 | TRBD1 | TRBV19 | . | TGTGCCAGCACGGGACAGGGCCACAACTATGGCTACACCTTC | CASTGQGHNYGYTF
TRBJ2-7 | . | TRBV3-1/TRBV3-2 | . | TGTGCCAGCAGCCGAACCTCGACGGGGACCTACGAGCAGTACTTC | CASSRTSTGTYEQYF